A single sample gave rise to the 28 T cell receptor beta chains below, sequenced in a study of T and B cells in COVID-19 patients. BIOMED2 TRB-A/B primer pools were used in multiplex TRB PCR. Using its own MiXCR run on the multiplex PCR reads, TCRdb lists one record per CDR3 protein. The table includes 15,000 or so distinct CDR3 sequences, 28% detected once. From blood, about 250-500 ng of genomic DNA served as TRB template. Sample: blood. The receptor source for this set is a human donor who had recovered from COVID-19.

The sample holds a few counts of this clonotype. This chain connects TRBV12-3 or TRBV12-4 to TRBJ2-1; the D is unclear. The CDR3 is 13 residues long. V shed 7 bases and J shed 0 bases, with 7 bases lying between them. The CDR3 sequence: CASMFSSYNEQFF. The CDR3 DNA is TGTGCCAGCATGTTTAGCTCCTACAATGAGCAGTTCTTC.

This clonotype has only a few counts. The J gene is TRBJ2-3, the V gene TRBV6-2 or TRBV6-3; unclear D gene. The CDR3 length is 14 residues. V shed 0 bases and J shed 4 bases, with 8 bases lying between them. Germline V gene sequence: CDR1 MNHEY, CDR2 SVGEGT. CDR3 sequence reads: CASSYSMSSDTQYF. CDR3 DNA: TGTGCCAGCAGTTACTCGATGAGTTCAGATACGCAGTATTTT.

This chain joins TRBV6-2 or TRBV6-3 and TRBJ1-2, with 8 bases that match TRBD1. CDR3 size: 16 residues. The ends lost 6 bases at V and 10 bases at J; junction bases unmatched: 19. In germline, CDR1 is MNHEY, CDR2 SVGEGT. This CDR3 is CASRPDRTGKVSVYTF. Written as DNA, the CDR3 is TGTGCCAGCAGACCGGATCGGACAGGGAAAGTCAGTGTCTACACCTTC.

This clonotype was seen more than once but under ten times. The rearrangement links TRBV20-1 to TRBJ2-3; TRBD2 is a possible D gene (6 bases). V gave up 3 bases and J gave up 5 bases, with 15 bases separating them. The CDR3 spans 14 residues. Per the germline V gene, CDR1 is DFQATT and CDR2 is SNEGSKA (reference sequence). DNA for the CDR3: TGCAGTGCTAGTGGCGGGACGTGGCAAGATACGCAGTATTTT. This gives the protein CSASGGTWQDTQYF.

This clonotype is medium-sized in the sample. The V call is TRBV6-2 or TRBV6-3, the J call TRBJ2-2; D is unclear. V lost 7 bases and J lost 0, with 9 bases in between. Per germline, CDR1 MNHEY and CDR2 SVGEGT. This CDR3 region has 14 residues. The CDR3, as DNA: TGTGCCAGCATAAGGCAGGCGAACACCGGGGAGCTGTTTTTT. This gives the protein CASIRQANTGELFF.

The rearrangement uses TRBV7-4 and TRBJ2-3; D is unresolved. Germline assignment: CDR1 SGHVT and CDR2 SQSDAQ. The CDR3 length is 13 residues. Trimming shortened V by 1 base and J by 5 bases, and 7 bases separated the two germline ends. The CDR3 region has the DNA TGTGCCAGCAGCTTAGAGCCGGTAGATACGCAGTATTTT. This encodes CASSLEPVDTQYF.

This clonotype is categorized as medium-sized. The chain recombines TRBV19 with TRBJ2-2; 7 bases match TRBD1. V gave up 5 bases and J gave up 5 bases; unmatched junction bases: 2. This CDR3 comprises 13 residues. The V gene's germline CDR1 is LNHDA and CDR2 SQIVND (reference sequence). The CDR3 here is CASSQQGTGELFF. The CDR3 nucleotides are TGTGCCAGTAGTCAACAGGGGACCGGGGAGCTGTTTTTT.

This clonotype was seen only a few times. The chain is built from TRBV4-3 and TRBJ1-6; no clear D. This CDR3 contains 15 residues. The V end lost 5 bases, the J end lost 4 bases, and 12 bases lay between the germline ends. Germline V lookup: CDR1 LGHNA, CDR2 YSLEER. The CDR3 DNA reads TGCGCCAGCAGCGCGCGGACGGGTTATAATTCACCCCTCCACTTT. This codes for CASSARTGYNSPLHF.

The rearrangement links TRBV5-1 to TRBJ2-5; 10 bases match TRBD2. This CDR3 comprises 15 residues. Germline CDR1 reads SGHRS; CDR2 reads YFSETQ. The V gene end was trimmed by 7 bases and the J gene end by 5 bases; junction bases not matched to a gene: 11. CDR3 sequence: CASRSTSGAGETQYF. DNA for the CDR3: TGCGCCAGCCGTTCTACTAGCGGGGCAGGGGAGACCCAGTACTTC.

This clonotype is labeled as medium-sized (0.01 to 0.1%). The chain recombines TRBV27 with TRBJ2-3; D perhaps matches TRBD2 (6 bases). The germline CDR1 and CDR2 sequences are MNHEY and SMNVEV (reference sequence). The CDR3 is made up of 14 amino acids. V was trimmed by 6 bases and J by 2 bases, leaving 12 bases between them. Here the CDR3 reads CASRAGGNTDTQYF. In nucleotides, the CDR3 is TGTGCCAGCAGGGCCGGAGGGAACACAGATACGCAGTATTTT.

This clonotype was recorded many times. As DNA, the CDR3 is TGTGCCAGCAGACAGGGGGCAGATACGCAGTATTTT. This codes for CASRQGADTQYF. The chain is built from TRBV6-2 or TRBV6-3 and TRBJ2-3, with 8 bases aligning to TRBD1. The CDR3 consists of 12 residues. The germline gives CDR1 MNHEY, CDR2 SVGEGT. J gave up 4 bases and V 6 bases, and 0 bases lay outside the gene matches.

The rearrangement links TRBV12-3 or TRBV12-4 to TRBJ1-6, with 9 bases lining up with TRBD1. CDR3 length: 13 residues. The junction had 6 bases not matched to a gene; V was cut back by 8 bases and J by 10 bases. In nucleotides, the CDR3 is TGTGCCAGCTGTAGAGGACAGGGGTCACCCCTCCACTTT. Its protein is CASCRGQGSPLHF.

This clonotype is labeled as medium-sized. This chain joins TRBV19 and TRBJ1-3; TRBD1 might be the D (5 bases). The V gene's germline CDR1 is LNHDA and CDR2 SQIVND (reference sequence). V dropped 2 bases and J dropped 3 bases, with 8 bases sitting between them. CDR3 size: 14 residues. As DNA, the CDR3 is TGTGCCAGTAGTATACAGGGAGATGGAAACACCATATATTTT. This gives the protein CASSIQGDGNTIYF.

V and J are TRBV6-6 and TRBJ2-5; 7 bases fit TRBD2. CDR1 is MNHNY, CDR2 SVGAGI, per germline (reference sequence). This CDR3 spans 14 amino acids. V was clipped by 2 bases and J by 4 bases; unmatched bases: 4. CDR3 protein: CASSYGDYGETQYF. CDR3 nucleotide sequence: TGTGCCAGCAGTTACGGGGACTATGGAGAGACCCAGTACTTC.

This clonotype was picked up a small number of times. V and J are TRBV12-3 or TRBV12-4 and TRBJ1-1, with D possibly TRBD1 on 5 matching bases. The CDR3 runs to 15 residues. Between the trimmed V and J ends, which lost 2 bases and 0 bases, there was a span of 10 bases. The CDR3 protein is CASSLWDALNTEAFF. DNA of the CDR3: TGTGCCAGCAGTTTATGGGACGCTTTGAACACTGAAGCTTTCTTT.

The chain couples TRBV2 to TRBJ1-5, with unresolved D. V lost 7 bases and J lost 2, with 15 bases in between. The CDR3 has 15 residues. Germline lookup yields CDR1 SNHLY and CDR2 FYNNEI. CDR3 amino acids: CASTPAGRGNQPQHF. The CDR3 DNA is TGTGCCAGCACTCCAGCGGGAAGGGGCAATCAGCCCCAGCATTTT. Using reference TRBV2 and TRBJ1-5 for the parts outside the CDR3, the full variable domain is EPEVTQTPSHQVTQMGQEVILRCVPISNHLYFYWYRQILGQKVEFLVSFYNNEISEKSEIFDDQFSVERPDGSNFTLKIRSTKLEDSAMYFCASTPAGRGNQPQHFGDGTRLSIL.

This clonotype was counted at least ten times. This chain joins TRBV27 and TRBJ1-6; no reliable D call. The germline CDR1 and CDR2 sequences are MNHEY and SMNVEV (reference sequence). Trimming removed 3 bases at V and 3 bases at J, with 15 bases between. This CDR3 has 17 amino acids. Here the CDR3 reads CASSFLPGPVYNSPLHF. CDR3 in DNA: TGTGCCAGCAGTTTTCTCCCCGGCCCTGTCTATAATTCACCCCTCCACTTT.

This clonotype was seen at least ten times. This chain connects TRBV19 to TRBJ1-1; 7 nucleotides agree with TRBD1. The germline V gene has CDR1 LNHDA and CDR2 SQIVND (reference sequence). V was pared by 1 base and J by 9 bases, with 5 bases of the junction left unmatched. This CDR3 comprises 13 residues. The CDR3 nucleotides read TGTGCCAGTAGTATAGGCCGACAGGGTCAAGCTTTCTTT. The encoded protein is CASSIGRQGQAFF.

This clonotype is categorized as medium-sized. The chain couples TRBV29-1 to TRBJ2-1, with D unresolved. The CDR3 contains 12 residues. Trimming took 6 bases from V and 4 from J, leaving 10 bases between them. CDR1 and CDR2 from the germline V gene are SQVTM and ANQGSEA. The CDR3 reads CSVLVDYNEQFF. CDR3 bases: TGCAGCGTCCTCGTTGATTACAATGAGCAGTTCTTC.

Here the CDR3 reads CASSRGGLRQGSYNSPLHF. The CDR3 nucleotides are TGTGCCAGCAGCCGAGGTGGGCTTAGACAGGGATCCTATAATTCACCCCTCCACTTT. The V gene is TRBV5-6, the J gene TRBJ1-6, with TRBD1 matching 7 bases. Germline lookup yields CDR1 SGHDT and CDR2 YYEEEE. V shed 4 bases and J 1 base; nucleotides not matched to a gene: 14. This CDR3 spans 19 amino acids. Supplemented by reference TRBV5-6 and TRBJ1-6, the full variable domain reads DAGVTQSPTHLIKTRGQQVTLRCSPKSGHDTVSWYQQALGQGPQFIFQYYEEEERQRGNFPDRFSGHQFPNYSSELNVNALLLGDSALYLCASSRGGLRQGSYNSPLHFGNGTRLTVT.

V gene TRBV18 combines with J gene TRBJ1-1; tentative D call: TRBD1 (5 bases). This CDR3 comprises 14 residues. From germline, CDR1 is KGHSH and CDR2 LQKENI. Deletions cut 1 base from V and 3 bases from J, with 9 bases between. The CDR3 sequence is CASSPLLGDTEAFF. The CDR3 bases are TGTGCCAGCTCACCACTCCTAGGGGACACTGAAGCTTTCTTT.

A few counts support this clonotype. The CDR3 DNA follows: TGTGCCAGCAGCTTGGGACAGAGTAATGAAAAACTGTTTTTT. Translated: CASSLGQSNEKLFF. This chain connects TRBV7-6 to TRBJ1-4; 7 bases agree with TRBD1. This CDR3 contains 14 residues. V lost 3 bases, J lost 4 bases, and 2 bases stayed unmatched. From germline, CDR1 is SGHVS and CDR2 FNYEAQ.

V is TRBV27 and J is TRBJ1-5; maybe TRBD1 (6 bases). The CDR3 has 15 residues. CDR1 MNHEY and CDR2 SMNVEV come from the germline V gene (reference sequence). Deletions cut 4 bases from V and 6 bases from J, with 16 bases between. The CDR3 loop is CASSSRRQAGQPQHF. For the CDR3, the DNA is TGTGCCAGCAGTTCCAGGCGACAGGCGGGTCAGCCCCAGCATTTT.

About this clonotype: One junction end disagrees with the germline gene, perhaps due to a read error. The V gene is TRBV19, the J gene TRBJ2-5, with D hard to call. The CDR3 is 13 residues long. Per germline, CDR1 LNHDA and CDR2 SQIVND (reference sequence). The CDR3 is CGSSTRYKETQYF. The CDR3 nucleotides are TGTGGCAGTAGTACCCGATACAAAGAGACCCAGTACTTC.

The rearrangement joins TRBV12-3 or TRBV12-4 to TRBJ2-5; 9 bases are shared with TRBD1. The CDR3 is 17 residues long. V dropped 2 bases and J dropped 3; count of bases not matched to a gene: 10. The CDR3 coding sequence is TGTGCCAGCAGTTTAAGTTTATGGGGACAGGGTGAAGAGACCCAGTACTTC. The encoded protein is CASSLSLWGQGEETQYF.

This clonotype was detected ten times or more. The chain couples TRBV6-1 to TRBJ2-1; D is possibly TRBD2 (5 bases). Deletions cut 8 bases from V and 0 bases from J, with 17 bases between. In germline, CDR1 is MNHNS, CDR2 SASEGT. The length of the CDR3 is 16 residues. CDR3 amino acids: CASGSTQRSSYNEQFF. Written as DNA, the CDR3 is TGTGCCAGCGGGTCGACTCAGCGGAGCTCCTACAATGAGCAGTTCTTC.

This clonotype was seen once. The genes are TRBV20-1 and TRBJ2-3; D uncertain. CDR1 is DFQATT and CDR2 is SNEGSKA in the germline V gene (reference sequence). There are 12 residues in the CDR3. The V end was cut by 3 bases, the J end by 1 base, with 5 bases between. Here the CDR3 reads CSASGRTDTQYF. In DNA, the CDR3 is TGCAGTGCTAGCGGACGCACAGATACGCAGTATTTT.

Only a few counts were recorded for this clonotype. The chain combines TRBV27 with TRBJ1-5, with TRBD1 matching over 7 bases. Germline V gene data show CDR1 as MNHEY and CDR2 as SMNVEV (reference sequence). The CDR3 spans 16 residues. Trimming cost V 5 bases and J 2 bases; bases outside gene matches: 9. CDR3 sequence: CASSTRTGVGNQPQHF. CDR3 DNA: TGTGCCAGCAGTACTAGGACAGGAGTAGGCAATCAGCCCCAGCATTTT.